The 10 T cell receptor beta chains below come from one sample, sequenced in a study of OX40 agonist ivuxolimab in advanced cancers. Profiling relied on immunoSEQ multiplex PCR, and the TCRdb table lists in-frame clones only, not all of them. The data contain about 94,000 clones, around nine tenths of them singletons. The sequencing used CD4+ or CD8+ T cells sorted from blood, collected in a trial of the OX40 agonist ivuxolimab. All receptors derive from an adult with an advanced solid tumor such as melanoma, head and neck, liver or kidney cancer.

The V call is TRBV2, the J call TRBJ2-2, with 10 bases matching TRBD1. The germline gives CDR1 SNHLY, CDR2 FYNNEI. V was clipped by 8 bases and J by 7 bases; unmatched bases: 10. The CDR3 totals 15 residues. The CDR3: CASDGGTGVIGELFF. CDR3 nucleotides: TGTGCCAGCGACGGCGGGACAGGGGTTATCGGGGAGCTGTTTTTT.

The chain links TRBV19 to TRBJ2-7, with D perhaps matching TRBD1 (7 bases). Looked up from germline, CDR1 is LNHDA and CDR2 is SQIVND (reference sequence). Deletions cut 6 bases from V and 7 bases from J, with 19 bases between. The CDR3 has 14 residues. The CDR3 spells CASRRDSAGGEQYF. The CDR3 nucleotides read TGTGCCAGTAGACGGGACAGCGCCGGGGGAGAGCAGTACTTC.

This rearrangement joins TRBV4-2 to TRBJ2-7; possibly TRBD1 for D (7 bases). The CDR3 loop spans 16 amino acids. Germline CDR1 LGHNA, CDR2 YNFKEQ. Trimming took 3 bases from V and 0 from J, leaving 15 bases between them. In DNA, the CDR3 is TGTGCCAGCAGCCAGATGGGGGGACAGAGCTCCTACGAGCAGTACTTC. It encodes CASSQMGGQSSYEQYF.

The chain couples TRBV13 to TRBJ1-1, with D possibly matching TRBD1 (5 bases). V was pared by 2 bases and J by 4 bases, with 17 bases between. Germline V gives CDR1 PRHDT, CDR2 FYEKMQ (reference sequence). This CDR3 has 16 residues. CDR3 nucleotide sequence: TGTGCCAGCAGCTTAACGGGGCTCCAGGGTGGCACTGAAGCTTTCTTT. It yields the protein CASSLTGLQGGTEAFF. The full variable domain, its missing parts supplied by reference TRBV13 and TRBJ1-1, is AAGVIQSPRHLIKEKRETATLKCYPIPRHDTVYWYQQGPGQDPQFLISFYEKMQSDKGSIPDRFSAQQFSDYHSELNMSSLELGDSALYFCASSLTGLQGGTEAFFGQGTRLTVV.

This rearrangement joins TRBV7-9 to TRBJ1-2, with D unresolved. Trimming removed 1 base from V and 7 bases from J, with 13 bases in between. The germline CDR1 and CDR2 sequences are SEHNR and FQNEAQ (reference sequence). CDR3 length: 14 amino acids. The CDR3 bases are TGTGCCAGCAGCTTAGTCGTAGGCGATGGTGGCTACACCTTC. Its protein is CASSLVVGDGGYTF.

The J gene is TRBJ1-2, the V gene TRBV7-2, with 7 bases fitting TRBD1. Trimming at V came to 5 bases and at J to 6 bases, leaving 9 bases not matched to a gene. The CDR3 spans 14 residues. Per germline, CDR1 SGHTA and CDR2 FQGNSA. The CDR3 coding sequence is TGTGCCAGCAGCAGGGATGGCAGGGGGGATGGCTACACCTTC. It codes for CASSRDGRGDGYTF.

The chain uses TRBV7-8 and TRBJ2-6; 7 bases are shared with TRBD2. This CDR3 has 18 residues. With 4 bases clipped from V and 0 bases from J, the junction kept 9 bases outside the gene matches. CDR1 is SGHVS and CDR2 is FQNEAQ in the germline V gene. The CDR3 here is CASSWEGRFSSGANVLTF. The CDR3 nucleotides are TGTGCCAGCAGCTGGGAGGGAAGGTTTAGCTCTGGGGCCAACGTCCTGACTTTC.

The V gene is TRBV7-9, the J gene TRBJ2-3; no definite D call. This CDR3 comprises 13 residues. Between the trimmed V and J ends, which lost 5 bases and 8 bases, there was a span of 14 bases. Germline assignment: CDR1 SEHNR and CDR2 FQNEAQ (reference sequence). CDR3: CASSPPSMATQYF. The DNA for the CDR3 is TGTGCCAGCAGCCCGCCGTCTATGGCTACGCAGTATTTT.

As to this clone: The identical CDR3 is also encoded by other nucleotide sequences in the sample. This sequence joins TRBV5-1 and TRBJ2-1; 8 bases fit TRBD1. The CDR3 length is 15 residues. In germline, CDR1 is SGHRS, CDR2 YFSETQ. Trimming at V came to 4 bases and at J to 0 bases, leaving 3 bases not matched to a gene. The CDR3 nucleotides read TGCGCCAGCAGCAGGGACAGGAGCTCCTACAATGAGCAGTTCTTC. It is translated as CASSRDRSSYNEQFF.

CDR3: CASSLGTSGASYEQYF. The DNA for the CDR3 is TGTGCCAGCAGCTTGGGGACTAGCGGGGCCTCCTACGAGCAGTACTTC. The chain is built from TRBV7-2 and TRBJ2-7; TRBD2 matches 13 bases. The J segment lost 0 bases and the V segment lost 3 bases, leaving 2 bases of the junction unmatched. The CDR3 runs 16 residues. Looked up from germline, CDR1 is SGHTA and CDR2 is FQGNSA.